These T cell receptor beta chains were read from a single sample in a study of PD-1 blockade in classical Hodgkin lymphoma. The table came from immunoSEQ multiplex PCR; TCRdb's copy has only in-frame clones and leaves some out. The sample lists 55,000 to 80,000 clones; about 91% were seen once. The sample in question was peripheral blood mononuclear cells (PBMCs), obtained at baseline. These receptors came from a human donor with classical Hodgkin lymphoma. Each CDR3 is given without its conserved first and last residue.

ASSLNRGLGFEQY TRBV13
ASRPERPSGGLIGSYNEQF TRBV2
ASSLTGRGTTEAF TRBV5-1
ASSLARGAYEQY TRBV5-4
ASSLEVLADYNEQF TRBV7-6
ASSAGGPYNEQF TRBV4-2
ASSQQHRFFTEAF TRBV2
ASSVGLAGGIQETQY TRBV9
AISVSGEDGYT TRBV10-3
ASSHPRFGTEAF TRBV25-1
ASKGQGYNSPLH TRBV2
AWSVGSSEETQY TRBV30
ASSYSMWQGHTIY TRBV6-5
ASSSRGTSGGALNEQF TRBV11-3
ALSGTADQPQH TRBV30
ASSSLIAGGANEQF TRBV5-1
ASSLQADRGFSPLH TRBV11-2
ASSFSARVGNEQF TRBV5-6
ASTEVGARLEEQF TRBV9
ASNQDGATNEKLF TRBV4-2
ASSYSPFSGNTIY TRBV6-5
ASKASGSSTDTQY TRBV2
ASSLAMTLDSKNIQY TRBV4-3
ASSGRTGEGTDTQY TRBV10-1
ASSLGTYPGRDTQY TRBV5-1
ASSFAGGNQPQH TRBV5-4
ASSRGRGLENQPQH TRBV4-3
ASSLGQGGSNQPQH TRBV5-5
ASSATGTGNTIY TRBV9
ASSFQSTGDYGYT TRBV6-5
ASSQGRPTQDRVGLGAYEQY TRBV14